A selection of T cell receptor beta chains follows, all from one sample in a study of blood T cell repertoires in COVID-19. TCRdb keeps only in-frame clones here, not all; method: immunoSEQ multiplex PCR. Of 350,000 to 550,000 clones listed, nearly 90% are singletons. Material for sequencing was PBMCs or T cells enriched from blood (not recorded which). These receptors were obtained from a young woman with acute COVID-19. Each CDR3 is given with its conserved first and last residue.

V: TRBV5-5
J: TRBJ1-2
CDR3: CASSYGQGANYGYTF

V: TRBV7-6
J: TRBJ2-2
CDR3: CASSSRTGANTGELFF

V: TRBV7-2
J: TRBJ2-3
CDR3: CASSPIYGQGISTDTQYF

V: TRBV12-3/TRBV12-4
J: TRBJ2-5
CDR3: CASSLTAGKTQYF

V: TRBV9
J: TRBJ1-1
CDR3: CASSNTGGGGTEAFF

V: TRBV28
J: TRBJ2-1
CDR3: CASSPRGSSYNEQFF

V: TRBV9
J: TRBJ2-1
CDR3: CASSVDKRTSTHEQFF

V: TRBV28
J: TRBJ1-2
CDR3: CASSLNRDRAYYGYTF

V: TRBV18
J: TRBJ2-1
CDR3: CASSPRVTPKAGNEQFF

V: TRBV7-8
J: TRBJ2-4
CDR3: CASSHRGETRGLAKNIQYF

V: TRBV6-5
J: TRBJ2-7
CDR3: CASSYSIQGARYEQYF

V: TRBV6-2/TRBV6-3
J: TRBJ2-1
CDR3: CASSYSFIAETQRAQFF

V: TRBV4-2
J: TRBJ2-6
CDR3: CASSQASGGASGANVLTF

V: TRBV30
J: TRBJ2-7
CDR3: CAWSAPDRGSYEQYF

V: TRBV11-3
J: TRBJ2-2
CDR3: CASSLFNGGELFF

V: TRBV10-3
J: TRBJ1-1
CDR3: CAITALPIQNTEAFF

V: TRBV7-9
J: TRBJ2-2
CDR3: CASRGTNTGELFF

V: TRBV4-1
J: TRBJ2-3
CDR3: CASSQVQQGTDTQYF

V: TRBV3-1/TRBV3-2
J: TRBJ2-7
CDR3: CASSPHGQYYEQYF

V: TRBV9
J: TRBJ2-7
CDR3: CASSPRQGRTYEQYF

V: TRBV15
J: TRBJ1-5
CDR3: CATSRDLQGSQPQHF

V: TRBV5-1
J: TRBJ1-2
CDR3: CASSFTPGRGDGYTF

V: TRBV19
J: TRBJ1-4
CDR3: CASSILTGINEKLFF

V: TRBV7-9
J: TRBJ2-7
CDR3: CASSYGGGGYEQYF

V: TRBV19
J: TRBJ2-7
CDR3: CASSISLTGSYEQYF

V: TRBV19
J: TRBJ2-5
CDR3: CASSYTSGGTETQYF

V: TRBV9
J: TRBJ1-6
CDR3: CASSVTLDSPLHF

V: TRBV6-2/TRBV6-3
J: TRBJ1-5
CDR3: CASSYGSGGNQPQHF

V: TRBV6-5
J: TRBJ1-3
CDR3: CASRTGDSGNTIYF

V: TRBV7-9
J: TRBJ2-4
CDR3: CASSTPAGRSKNIQYF

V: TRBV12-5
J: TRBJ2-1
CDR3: CASGLDRVGTESNEQFF

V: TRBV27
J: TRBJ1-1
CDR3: CASSLIRATEAFF

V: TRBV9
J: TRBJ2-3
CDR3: CASSESGPSTDTQYF

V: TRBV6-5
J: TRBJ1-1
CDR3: CASSYETGVSTEAFF

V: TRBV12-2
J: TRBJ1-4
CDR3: CAGPRQVSTNEKLFF

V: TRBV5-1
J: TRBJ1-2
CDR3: CASSLARQAYGYTF

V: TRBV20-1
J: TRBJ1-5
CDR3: CSASEQTEQPQHF

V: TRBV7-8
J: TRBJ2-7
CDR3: CASSLSQGHYEQYF

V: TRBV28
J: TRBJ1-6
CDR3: CASRGGYNSPLHF

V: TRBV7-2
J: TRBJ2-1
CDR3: CASSWLTSGGYNEQFF

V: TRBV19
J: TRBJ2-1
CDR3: CASMRTGGNEQFF

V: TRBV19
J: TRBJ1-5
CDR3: CASSATHYQPQHF

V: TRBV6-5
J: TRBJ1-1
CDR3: CASSYERRSNTEAFF

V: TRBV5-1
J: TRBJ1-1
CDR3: CASSLPTASGDEAFF

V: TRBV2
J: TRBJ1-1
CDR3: CASIRRERSEAFF

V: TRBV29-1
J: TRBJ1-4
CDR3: CSVEGGTNEKLFF

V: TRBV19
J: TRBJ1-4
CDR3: CASNLQSNEKLFF

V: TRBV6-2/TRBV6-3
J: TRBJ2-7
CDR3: CASSYWGQFYSYEQYF

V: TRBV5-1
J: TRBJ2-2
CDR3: CASSMGQGDTGELFF

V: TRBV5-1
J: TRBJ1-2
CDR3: CASSTGQRTNYGYTF

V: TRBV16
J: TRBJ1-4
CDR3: CASSQDSPTNEKLFF

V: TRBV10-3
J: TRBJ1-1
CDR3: CAISEEGGPGEAFF

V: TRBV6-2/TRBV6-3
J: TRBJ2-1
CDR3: CASSSTSGRGYNEQFF

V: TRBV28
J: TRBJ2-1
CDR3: CASSWTGGSYNEQFF

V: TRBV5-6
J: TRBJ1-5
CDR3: CASSLGHRGLNQPQHF

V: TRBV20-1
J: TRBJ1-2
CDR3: CSGGGGYTF

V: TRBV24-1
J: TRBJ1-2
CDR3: CATSDPGQDGYTF